This TCR beta chain was retrieved from a study of blood T cell repertoires in COVID-19. About the study: From T cells, B-cell-depleted T cells, or PBMCs came the material, which was cDNA or gDNA.

TCRdb's copy holds only in-frame clones and misses some; the assay was immunoSEQ multiplex PCR. The sample includes about 59,000 clones, roughly 80% of them seen just once. CDR3 size: 13 residues. Trimming took off 7 bases at V and 9 bases at J, with 16 bases between the two ends. Germline CDR1 and CDR2: MNHEY and SMNVEV (reference sequence). Sequences were obtained from peripheral blood. The receptor was isolated from a man at least 80 years old with acute or convalescent COVID-19. This sequence joins TRBV27 and TRBJ2-1; possibly TRBD1 for D (6 bases). The CDR3 DNA is TGTGCCAGCAAGGGGGAAAAGCGGACTGAGCAGTTCTTC. Encoded protein: CASKGEKRTEQFF.